These 31 T cell receptor beta chains were all obtained from the same sample, sequenced in a study of blood T cell repertoires in COVID-19. TCRdb's copy holds only in-frame clones and misses some; the assay was immunoSEQ multiplex PCR. This sample yields a few hundred thousand clones, of which approximately 89% are seen a single time; 10% to 15% belongs to the top ten. Sequencing was performed on peripheral blood. Every receptor here comes from a woman in her forties or fifties with COVID-19, enrolled during active disease.

J is TRBJ1-5 and V is TRBV6-5; D possibly corresponds to TRBD1 (5 bases). The CDR3 sequence is 11 residues long. In germline, CDR1 is MNHEY, CDR2 SVGAGI. The CDR3 sequence is CATRGNQPQHF. The CDR3 nucleotides are TGTGCGACCAGGGGCAATCAGCCCCAGCATTTT.

This clone appeared a few times. This chain connects TRBV11-2 to TRBJ1-1, with D perhaps TRBD1 (6 bases). Trimming left V 0 bases short and J 9 bases short, with 14 bases between. The CDR3 has 14 residues. In germline, CDR1 is SGHAT, CDR2 FQNNGV. The CDR3 bases are TGTGCCAGCAGCTTAGAAGTCGGCAGGGGTAAAGCTTTCTTT. Encoded protein: CASSLEVGRGKAFF. The whole variable domain, filled in from reference TRBV11-2 and TRBJ1-1, reads EAGVAQSPRYKIIEKRQSVAFWCNPISGHATLYWYQQILGQGPKLLIQFQNNGVVDDSQLPKDRFSAERLKGVDSTLKIQPAKLEDSAVYLCASSLEVGRGKAFFGQGTRLTVV.

The chain combines TRBV5-1 with TRBJ1-6; D possibly corresponds to TRBD1 (6 bases). Trimming stripped 2 bases from V and 10 bases from J, with 13 bases between. In germline, CDR1 is SGHRS, CDR2 YFSETQ. The CDR3 is 14 amino acids. The CDR3 bases are TGCGCCAGCAGCTTAGACAGGTTTGGATCACCCCTCCACTTT. Translated, it gives CASSLDRFGSPLHF. Based on the CDR3 plus reference TRBV5-1 and TRBJ1-6, the full variable domain is KAGVTQTPRYLIKTRGQQVTLSCSPISGHRSVSWYQQTPGQGLQFLFEYFSETQRNKGNFPGRFSGRQFSNSRSEMNVSTLELGDSALYLCASSLDRFGSPLHFGNGTRLTVT.

This chain uses TRBV12-5 with TRBJ2-5, with D possibly being TRBD2 (6 bases). Germline CDR1 is LGHNT and CDR2 is FRNRAP. Trimming stripped 3 bases from V and 5 bases from J, with 13 bases between. CDR3 length: 14 residues. CDR3 sequence: CASGFSGVRETQYF. DNA of the CDR3: TGTGCTAGTGGTTTTTCGGGGGTTCGCGAGACCCAGTACTTC.

This chain connects TRBV19 to TRBJ2-1; the D gene is possibly TRBD1 (7 bases). Germline loops: CDR1 LNHDA, CDR2 SQIVND (reference sequence). This CDR3 comprises 16 residues. Trimming removed 7 bases from V and 1 base from J, with 17 bases in between. CDR3 residues: CASTRAAGQSYNEQFF. CDR3 DNA: TGTGCCAGTACGAGGGCGGCGGGACAGTCCTACAATGAGCAGTTCTTC. The full variable domain, its missing parts supplied by reference TRBV19 and TRBJ2-1, is DGGITQSPKYLFRKEGQNVTLSCEQNLNHDAMYWYRQDPGQGLRLIYYSQIVNDFQKGDIAEGYSVSREKKESFPLTVTSAQKNPTAFYLCASTRAAGQSYNEQFFGPGTRLTVL.

The gene calls are TRBV7-2 and TRBJ2-3; 8 positions match TRBD2. V shed 5 bases, J shed 7 bases, and the junction held 14 bases outside the gene matches. The germline V gene has CDR1 SGHTA and CDR2 FQGNSA. The CDR3 is 16 amino acids. Here the CDR3 DNA reads TGTGCCAGCAGCCCCACCGGGACTAGGGACTTGAATACGCAGTATTTT. Protein product: CASSPTGTRDLNTQYF.

The gene calls are TRBV30 and TRBJ1-5, with 9 nucleotides matching TRBD1. This CDR3 has 13 amino acids. Germline V CDR1 and CDR2: GTSNPN, SVGIG (reference sequence). V lost 2 bases to trimming and J lost 10 bases; unmatched junction nucleotides: 6. CDR3: CAWSPYRGLPQHF. CDR3 sequence (DNA): TGTGCCTGGAGTCCCTACAGGGGGCTCCCCCAGCATTTT.

The genes are TRBV5-1 and TRBJ2-3; no firm D call. This CDR3 is 15 amino acids long. The germline CDR1 and CDR2 sequences are SGHRS and YFSETQ. Trimming stripped 1 base from V and 0 bases from J, with 9 bases between. DNA of the CDR3: TGCGCCAGCAGCTTGCTAGGTGTGAGCACAGATACGCAGTATTTT. Translation: CASSLLGVSTDTQYF. Based on the CDR3 plus reference TRBV5-1 and TRBJ2-3, the full variable domain is KAGVTQTPRYLIKTRGQQVTLSCSPISGHRSVSWYQQTPGQGLQFLFEYFSETQRNKGNFPGRFSGRQFSNSRSEMNVSTLELGDSALYLCASSLLGVSTDTQYFGPGTRLTVL.

The chain uses TRBV27 and TRBJ2-3, with 8 bases aligning to TRBD1. Germline-derived CDR1 and CDR2 are MNHEY and SMNVEV (reference sequence). The V and J ends lost 8 bases and 1 base, in that order; junction bases with no gene match: 5. CDR3 size: 14 residues. The CDR3 protein is CASLKTGGTDTQYF. CDR3 DNA sequence: TGTGCCAGCTTGAAGACAGGGGGCACAGATACGCAGTATTTT.

This chain joins TRBV23-1 and TRBJ1-2; D is perhaps TRBD1 (5 bases). TRBV23-1 is marked as an open reading frame, function uncertain. The germline V and J ends were trimmed by 6 bases and 7 bases, with 9 bases remaining between them. This CDR3 has 11 residues. CDR3 nucleotide sequence: TGCGCCAGCAGACAGGTGGGTGGCTACACCTTC. Translated, it gives CASRQVGGYTF.

The chain has TRBV6-2 or TRBV6-3 and TRBJ2-3, with 10 bases that match TRBD2. The ends lost 7 bases at V and 0 bases at J; junction bases unmatched: 7. This CDR3 has 16 amino acids. CDR1 is MNHEY and CDR2 is SVGEGT in the germline V gene. CDR3 nucleotides: TGTGCCAGCACCCCGGGGACTAGCGAAAGCACAGATACGCAGTATTTT. It codes for CASTPGTSESTDTQYF.

The CDR3 bases are TGTGCCAGCAGCGTAGCGGGGACAAAGTCCTACGAGCAGTACTTC. This codes for CASSVAGTKSYEQYF. The V and J genes are TRBV9 and TRBJ2-7; D might be TRBD1 (6 bases). V gave up 0 bases and J gave up 1 base, with 11 bases separating them. Germline V gene data show CDR1 as SGDLS and CDR2 as YYNGEE. There are 15 residues in the CDR3.

The V call is TRBV29-1, the J call TRBJ1-4; 8 positions agree with TRBD1. CDR1 is SQVTM and CDR2 is ANQGSEA in the germline V gene. V lost 6 bases, J lost 0 bases, and 6 bases stayed unmatched. This CDR3 has 15 residues. The CDR3 region is CSVGPTGATNEKLFF. The CDR3 DNA reads TGCAGCGTGGGACCGACAGGGGCAACTAATGAAAAACTGTTTTTT.

V gene TRBV28 combines with J gene TRBJ2-4; perhaps TRBD1 as D (6 bases). V was clipped by 4 bases and J by 7 bases, with 14 bases between them. CDR1 is MDHEN and CDR2 is SYDVKM in the germline V gene. The CDR3 extends over 14 amino acids. CDR3 DNA sequence: TGTGCCAGCAGTTCTCCAACAAGGGGGAACATTCAGTACTTC. Protein product: CASSSPTRGNIQYF.

This chain connects TRBV3-1 (or the pseudogene TRBV3-2) to TRBJ1-5, with unresolved D. Trimming cost V 0 bases and J 7 bases, with 7 bases left between them. CDR3 length equals 13 residues. Germline V CDR1 and CDR2: LGHDT, YNNKEL (reference sequence). Here the CDR3 DNA reads TGTGCCAGCAGCCAAGATGAGGTCCAGCCCCAGCATTTT. This encodes CASSQDEVQPQHF.

The CDR3 here is CASSLGAGGGNQPQHF. The CDR3 DNA sequence: TGCGCCAGCAGCTTGGGAGCAGGGGGAGGCAATCAGCCCCAGCATTTT. The chain uses TRBV5-1 and TRBJ1-5; 7 bases are a match to TRBD1. CDR1 and CDR2 (germline): SGHRS, YFSETQ. The CDR3 is 16 residues long. With 0 bases clipped from V and 2 bases from J, the junction kept 5 bases outside the gene matches.

This clone showed up just once. V and J are TRBV6-5 and TRBJ2-7; 7 nucleotides agree with TRBD1. The germline V gene encodes CDR1 MNHEY and CDR2 SVGAGI. This CDR3 is built from 13 residues. The V segment lost 4 bases and the J segment 4 bases; nucleotides outside the gene matches: 4. The CDR3 DNA follows: TGTGCCAGCAGTTCAGGGGGTCTATACGAGCAGTACTTC. The encoded protein is CASSSGGLYEQYF.

This clone was seen a few times. V is TRBV9 and J is TRBJ1-3; TRBD1 is a possible D gene (6 bases). V dropped 2 bases and J dropped 0 bases, with 9 bases sitting between them. The CDR3 has 15 residues. The germline CDR1 and CDR2 sequences are SGDLS and YYNGEE. The CDR3 sequence: CASSVGTNSGNTIYF. CDR3 bases: TGTGCCAGCAGCGTTGGGACAAACTCTGGAAACACCATATATTTT.

The CDR3 loop is CASSLTGAFTDTQYF. CDR3 in DNA: TGCGCCAGCAGCTTGACAGGGGCTTTCACAGATACGCAGTATTTT. The chain recombines TRBV5-1 with TRBJ2-3; 7 nucleotides line up with TRBD1. The ends lost 1 base at V and 2 bases at J; junction bases unmatched: 4. Germline V CDR1 and CDR2: SGHRS, YFSETQ. The CDR3 extends over 15 amino acids.

The chain combines TRBV28 with TRBJ1-5; the D is unclear. The V and J ends lost 6 bases and 1 base respectively, with 4 bases between them. Germline values: CDR1 MDHEN, CDR2 SYDVKM. The CDR3 totals 12 residues. The CDR3 loop reads CASRTSNQPQHF. In nucleotides, the CDR3 is TGTGCCAGCAGAACAAGCAATCAGCCCCAGCATTTT.

This chain connects TRBV5-1 to TRBJ2-3, with 9 bases that match TRBD2. The CDR3 covers 16 residues. V was clipped by 6 bases and J by 4 bases; unmatched bases: 12. From germline, CDR1 is SGHRS and CDR2 YFSETQ. The CDR3 DNA follows: TGCGCCAGCACACCAGCGGGGGGCCCCAGGCCAGATACGCAGTATTTT. Encoded protein: CASTPAGGPRPDTQYF.

The chain joins TRBV9 to TRBJ1-1; 8 nucleotides line up with TRBD1. This CDR3 has 16 residues. Germline V gene sequence: CDR1 SGDLS, CDR2 YYNGEE. J was trimmed by 3 bases and V by 0 bases; bases with no gene match: 7. CDR3 nucleotides: TGTGCCAGCAGCGTAGGAGGGCGGGGACAGGACACTGAAGCTTTCTTT. Protein sequence: CASSVGGRGQDTEAFF.

This sequence joins TRBV28 and TRBJ1-2, with D unclear. CDR1 is MDHEN, CDR2 SYDVKM, per germline. Between the trimmed V and J ends, which lost 2 bases and 7 bases, there was a span of 5 bases. The CDR3 is 11 amino acids. Written as DNA, the CDR3 is TGTGCCAGCAGTTTAGAAGCTGGCTACACCTTC. Its translation is CASSLEAGYTF.

The chain joins TRBV30 to TRBJ2-7; 8 bases line up with TRBD1. The length of the CDR3 is 14 residues. Germline assignment: CDR1 GTSNPN and CDR2 SVGIG (reference sequence). Trimming took 5 bases from V and 2 from J; bases not matched to a gene: 8. CDR3 residues: CAWDLDRGAYEQYF. The CDR3 nucleotides are TGTGCCTGGGATTTAGACAGGGGTGCCTACGAGCAGTACTTC.

The sample holds one count of this clone. This sequence joins TRBV2 and TRBJ2-5; TRBD2 matches 10 bases. CDR1 SNHLY and CDR2 FYNNEI come from the germline V gene. V gave up 4 bases and J gave up 0 bases; unmatched junction bases: 14. This CDR3 is built from 19 residues. For the CDR3, the DNA is TGTGCCAGCAGTGTAGAAGCTAAGCGGGGGGGTTCGTACCAAGAGACCCAGTACTTC. It is translated as CASSVEAKRGGSYQETQYF.

The chain recombines TRBV6-1 with TRBJ1-5; 10 positions agree with TRBD1. This CDR3 contains 16 residues. With V trimmed by 3 bases and J by 7 bases, 9 bases remained unmatched. Germline CDR1 and CDR2: MNHNS and SASEGT. The CDR3, as DNA: TGTGCCAGCAGTGATCCCGACAGGGGGCGTGAGCAGCCCCAGCATTTT. It translates to CASSDPDRGREQPQHF.

The rearrangement uses TRBV4-2 and TRBJ1-5, with D possibly TRBD1 on 6 matching bases. The length of the CDR3 is 15 residues. V gave up 4 bases and J gave up 6 bases, with 16 bases separating them. Germline-derived CDR1 and CDR2 are LGHNA and YNFKEQ. CDR3 residues: CASSPSGVGSQPQHF. CDR3 DNA sequence: TGTGCCAGCAGCCCCTCAGGGGTAGGTAGTCAGCCCCAGCATTTT.

The V call is TRBV7-9, the J call TRBJ2-2; 7 bases match TRBD2. This CDR3 is built from 15 residues. CDR1 is SEHNR, CDR2 FQNEAQ, per germline (reference sequence). Trimming took 3 bases from V and 5 from J; bases not matched to a gene: 6. CDR3 sequence reads: CASSFTDGGTGELFF. The CDR3 region has the DNA TGTGCCAGCAGCTTCACTGACGGGGGGACCGGGGAGCTGTTTTTT. The full variable domain, rest sourced from reference TRBV7-9 and TRBJ2-2, is DTGVSQNPRHKITKRGQNVTFRCDPISEHNRLYWYRQTLGQGPEFLTYFQNEAQLEKSRLLSDRFSAERPKGSFSTLEIQRTEQGDSAMYLCASSFTDGGTGELFFGEGSRLTVL.

In DNA, the CDR3 is TGCGCCAGCAGCCAAGATAAGAGGGTGGTAGGGACAGGGAAGAACACTGAAGCTTTCTTT. Translation: CASSQDKRVVGTGKNTEAFF. The rearrangement links TRBV4-1 to TRBJ1-1; 9 bases align to TRBD1. CDR3 length: 20 residues. The V gene end was trimmed by 0 bases and the J gene end by 1 base; junction bases not matched to a gene: 15. Germline CDR1 and CDR2: MGHRA and YSYEKL.

The CDR3 sequence is CASSLVGKTTPGAEAFF. The DNA for the CDR3 is TGCGCCAGCAGCTTGGTAGGGAAAACCACGCCGGGGGCTGAAGCTTTCTTT. The J gene is TRBJ1-1, the V gene TRBV5-1; possible D gene TRBD1, 5 bases. V was pared by 0 bases and J by 6 bases, with 21 bases between. Germline assignment: CDR1 SGHRS and CDR2 YFSETQ. This CDR3 comprises 17 residues.

The CDR3: CASQQGAANTGELFF. The CDR3 coding sequence is TGTGCCAGCCAACAGGGGGCGGCGAACACCGGGGAGCTGTTTTTT. This chain uses TRBV18 with TRBJ2-2, with 9 positions matching TRBD1. After removal of 8 bases from V and 0 bases from J, the junction contained 4 bases not matched to a gene. The germline V gene encodes CDR1 KGHSH and CDR2 LQKENI. CDR3 length: 15 amino acids.